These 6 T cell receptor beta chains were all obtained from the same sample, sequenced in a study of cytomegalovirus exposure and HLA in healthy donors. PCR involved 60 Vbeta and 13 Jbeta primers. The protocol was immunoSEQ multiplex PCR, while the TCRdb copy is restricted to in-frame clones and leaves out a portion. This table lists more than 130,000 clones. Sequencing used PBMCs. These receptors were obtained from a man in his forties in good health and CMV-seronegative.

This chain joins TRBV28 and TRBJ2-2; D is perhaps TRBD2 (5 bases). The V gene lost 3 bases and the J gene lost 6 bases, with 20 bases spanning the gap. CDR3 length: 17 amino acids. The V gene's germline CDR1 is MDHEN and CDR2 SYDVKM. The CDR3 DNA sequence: TGTGCCAGCAGTTTGGTAACTAGAATGGGGTCCGCCGGGGAGCTGTTTTTT. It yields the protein CASSLVTRMGSAGELFF.

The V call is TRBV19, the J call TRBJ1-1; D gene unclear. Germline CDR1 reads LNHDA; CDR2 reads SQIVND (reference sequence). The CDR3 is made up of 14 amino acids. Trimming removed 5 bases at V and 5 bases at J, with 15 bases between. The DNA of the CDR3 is TGTGCCAGTAGTCGACTCAACGGCAAGACTGAAGCTTTCTTT. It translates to CASSRLNGKTEAFF. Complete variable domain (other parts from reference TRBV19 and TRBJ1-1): DGGITQSPKYLFRKEGQNVTLSCEQNLNHDAMYWYRQDPGQGLRLIYYSQIVNDFQKGDIAEGYSVSREKKESFPLTVTSAQKNPTAFYLCASSRLNGKTEAFFGQGTRLTVV.

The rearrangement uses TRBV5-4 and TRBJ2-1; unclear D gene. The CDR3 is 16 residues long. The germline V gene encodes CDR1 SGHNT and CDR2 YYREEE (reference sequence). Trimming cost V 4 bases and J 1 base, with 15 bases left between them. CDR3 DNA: TGTGCCAGCAGCCTGGATTTAAGGAGTTCCTACAATGAGCAGTTCTTC. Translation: CASSLDLRSSYNEQFF.

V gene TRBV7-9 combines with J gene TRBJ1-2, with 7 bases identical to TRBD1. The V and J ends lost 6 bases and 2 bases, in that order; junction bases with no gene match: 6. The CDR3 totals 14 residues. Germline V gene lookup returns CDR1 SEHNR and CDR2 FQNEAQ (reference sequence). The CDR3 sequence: CASRQRGGNYGYTF. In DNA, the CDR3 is TGTGCCAGCAGGCAGAGAGGGGGCAACTATGGCTACACCTTC.

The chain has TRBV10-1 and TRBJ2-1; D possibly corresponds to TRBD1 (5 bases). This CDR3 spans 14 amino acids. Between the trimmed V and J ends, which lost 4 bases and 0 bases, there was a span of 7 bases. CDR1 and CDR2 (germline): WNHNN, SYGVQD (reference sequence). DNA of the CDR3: TGCGCCAGCAGTGGTGACAGCTCCTACAATGAGCAGTTCTTC. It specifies CASSGDSSYNEQFF.

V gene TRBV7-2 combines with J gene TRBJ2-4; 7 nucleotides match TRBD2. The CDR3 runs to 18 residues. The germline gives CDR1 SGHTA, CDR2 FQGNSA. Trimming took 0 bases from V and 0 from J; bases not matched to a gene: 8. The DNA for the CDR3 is TGTGCCAGCAGCTTAGCGCCGCCAGCGGGGATAGCCAAAAACATTCAGTACTTC. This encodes CASSLAPPAGIAKNIQYF.